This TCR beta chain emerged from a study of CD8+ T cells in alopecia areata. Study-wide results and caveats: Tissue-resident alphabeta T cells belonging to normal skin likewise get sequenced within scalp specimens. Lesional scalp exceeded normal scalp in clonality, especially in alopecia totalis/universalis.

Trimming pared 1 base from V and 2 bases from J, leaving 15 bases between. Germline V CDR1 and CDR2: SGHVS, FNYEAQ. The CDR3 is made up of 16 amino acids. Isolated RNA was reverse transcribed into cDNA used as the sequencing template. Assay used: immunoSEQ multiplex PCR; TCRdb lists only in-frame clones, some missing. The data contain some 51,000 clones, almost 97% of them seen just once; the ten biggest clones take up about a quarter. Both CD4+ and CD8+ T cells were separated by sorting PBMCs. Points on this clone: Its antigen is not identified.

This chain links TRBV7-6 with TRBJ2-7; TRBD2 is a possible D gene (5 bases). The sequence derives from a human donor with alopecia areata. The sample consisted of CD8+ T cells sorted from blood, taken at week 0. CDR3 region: CASSLEVPGNPYEQYF. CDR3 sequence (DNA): TGTGCCAGCAGCTTAGAAGTCCCGGGAAACCCCTACGAGCAGTACTTC.